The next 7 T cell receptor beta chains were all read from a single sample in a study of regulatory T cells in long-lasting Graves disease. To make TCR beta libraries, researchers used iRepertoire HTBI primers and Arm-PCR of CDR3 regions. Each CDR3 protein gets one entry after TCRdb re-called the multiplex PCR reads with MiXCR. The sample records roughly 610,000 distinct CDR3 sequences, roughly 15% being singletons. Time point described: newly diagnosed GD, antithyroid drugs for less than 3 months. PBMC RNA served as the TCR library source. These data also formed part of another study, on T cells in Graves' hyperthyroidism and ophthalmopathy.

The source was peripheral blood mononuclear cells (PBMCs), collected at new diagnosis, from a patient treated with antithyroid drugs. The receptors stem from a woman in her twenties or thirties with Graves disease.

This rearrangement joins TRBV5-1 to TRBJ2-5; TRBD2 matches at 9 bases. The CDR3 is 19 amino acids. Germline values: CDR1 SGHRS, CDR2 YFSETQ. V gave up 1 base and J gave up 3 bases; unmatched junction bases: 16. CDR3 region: CASSLLASGTEGVKETQYF. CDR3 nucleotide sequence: TGCGCCAGCAGCTTGTTGGCTAGCGGGACGGAGGGAGTTAAAGAGACCCAGTACTTC.

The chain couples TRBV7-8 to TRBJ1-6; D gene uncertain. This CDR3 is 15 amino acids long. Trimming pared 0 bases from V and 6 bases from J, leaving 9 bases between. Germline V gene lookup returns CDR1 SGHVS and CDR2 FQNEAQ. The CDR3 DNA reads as TGTGCCAGCAGCTTAGCGAGACCGCTTAATTCACCCCTCCACTTT. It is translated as CASSLARPLNSPLHF. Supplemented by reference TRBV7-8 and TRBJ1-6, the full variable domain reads GAGVSQSPRYKVAKRGQDVALRCDPISGHVSLFWYQQALGQGPEFLTYFQNEAQLDKSGLPSDRFFAERPEGSVSTLKIQRTQQEDSAVYLCASSLARPLNSPLHFGNGTRLTVT.

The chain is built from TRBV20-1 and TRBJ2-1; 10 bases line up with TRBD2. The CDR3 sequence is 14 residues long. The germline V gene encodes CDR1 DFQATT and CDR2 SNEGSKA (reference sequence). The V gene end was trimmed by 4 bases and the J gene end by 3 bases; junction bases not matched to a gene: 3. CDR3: CSAIGLAVYNEQFF. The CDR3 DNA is TGCAGTGCTATAGGACTAGCGGTCTACAATGAGCAGTTCTTC.

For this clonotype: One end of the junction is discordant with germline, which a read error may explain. The CDR3 bases are TGCGCCAGCAGCCAAGGGAATTTTCTTGGGGCAGCAAACTATGGCTACACCTTC. Amino acid sequence: CASSQGNFLGAANYGYTF. The chain has TRBV27 and TRBJ1-2; D is possibly TRBD1 (5 bases). CDR1 and CDR2 from the germline V gene are MNHEY and SMNVEV (reference sequence). The CDR3 has 18 amino acids.

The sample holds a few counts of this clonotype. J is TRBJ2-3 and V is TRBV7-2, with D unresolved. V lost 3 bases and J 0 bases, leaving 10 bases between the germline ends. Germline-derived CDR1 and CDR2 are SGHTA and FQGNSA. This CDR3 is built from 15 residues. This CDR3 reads CASSFERSSTDTQYF. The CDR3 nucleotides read TGTGCCAGCAGCTTTGAACGGTCTAGCACAGATACGCAGTATTTT.

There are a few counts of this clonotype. The CDR3 DNA reads as TGTGCCAGCAGCAAGCTAGCGGGAGTCGGTCCCGCAGATACGCAGTATTTT. It encodes CASSKLAGVGPADTQYF. The chain joins TRBV6-1 to TRBJ2-3; 10 positions agree with TRBD2. Germline CDR1 reads MNHNS; CDR2 reads SASEGT. This CDR3 comprises 17 residues. The V segment lost 6 bases and the J segment 4 bases; nucleotides outside the gene matches: 13.

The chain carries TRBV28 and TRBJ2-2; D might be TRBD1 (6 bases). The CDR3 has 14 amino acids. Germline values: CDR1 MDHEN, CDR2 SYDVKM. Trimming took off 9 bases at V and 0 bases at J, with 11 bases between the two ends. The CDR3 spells CARGNRANTGELFF. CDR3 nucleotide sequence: TGTGCCAGAGGAAACAGGGCGAACACCGGGGAGCTGTTTTTT.